This passage covers 11 T cell receptor beta chains from one sample sequenced in a study of T cell repertoires in cytomegalovirus infection. MiXCR was run by TCRdb on the reads, yielding one entry per CDR3 protein. The data show about 180,000 distinct CDR3 sequences, with around an eighth seen just once and 25% to 30% held by the top ten. The sample was PBMCs. All receptors come from a human donor in good health (CMV status not recorded). Some clones in this sample may be carry-over from other donors' samples.

There are a few counts of this clonotype. The chain links TRBV11-2 to TRBJ1-1, with D hard to call. V was clipped by 3 bases and J by 6 bases, with 11 bases between them. The CDR3 has 13 residues. Germline assignment: CDR1 SGHAT and CDR2 FQNNGV. The CDR3 loop reads CASSFRLRAEAFF. CDR3 DNA sequence: TGTGCCAGCAGCTTTCGGCTTAGGGCTGAAGCTTTCTTT.

The chain couples TRBV20-1 to TRBJ2-1, with 8 bases that match TRBD2. Trimming at V came to 3 bases and at J to 7 bases, leaving 5 bases not matched to a gene. The CDR3 length is 13 residues. Per the germline V gene, CDR1 is DFQATT and CDR2 is SNEGSKA (reference sequence). The CDR3 DNA is TGCAGTGCTAGCGGGGGGGCCGTGAATGAGCAGTTCTTC. Translating it yields CSASGGAVNEQFF.

V gene TRBV14 combines with J gene TRBJ1-2; the D gene is possibly TRBD1 (6 bases). V was pared by 4 bases and J by 4 bases, with 10 bases between. The CDR3 runs 13 residues. Germline CDR1 and CDR2: SGHDN and FVKESK. The CDR3 DNA is TGTGCCAGCAGCCCGTTGGACAGCTATGGCTACACCTTC. The encoded protein is CASSPLDSYGYTF.

The chain uses TRBV12-3 or TRBV12-4 and TRBJ1-1, with 9 nucleotides matching TRBD1. This CDR3 is built from 14 residues. The ends lost 4 bases at V and 3 bases at J; junction bases unmatched: 3. The CDR3 reads CASSWGQGDTEAFF. CDR3 sequence (DNA): TGTGCCAGCAGTTGGGGACAGGGAGACACTGAAGCTTTCTTT.

In its sample, this clonotype was seen many times. The genes are TRBV6-5 and TRBJ1-1, with 8 bases aligning to TRBD1. There are 19 residues in the CDR3. In germline, CDR1 is MNHEY, CDR2 SVGAGI. V shed 4 bases, J shed 5 bases, and the junction held 21 bases outside the gene matches. CDR3 sequence: CASSLYRGAAAPMRTEAFF. The CDR3 region has the DNA TGTGCCAGCAGTTTATACAGGGGGGCCGCGGCCCCAATGAGGACTGAAGCTTTCTTT.

The chain couples TRBV27 to TRBJ1-5; D ambiguous. CDR1 and CDR2 from the germline V gene are MNHEY and SMNVEV (reference sequence). The germline V and J ends were trimmed by 5 bases and 0 bases, with 11 bases remaining between them. This CDR3 has 15 residues. The CDR3 DNA sequence: TGTGCCAGCAGTAGTTATCCGGTTAGCAATCAGCCCCAGCATTTT. It yields the protein CASSSYPVSNQPQHF.

This clonotype occurred many times. The chain combines TRBV7-2 with TRBJ2-2; perhaps TRBD2 as D (6 bases). V was pared by 4 bases and J by 0 bases, with 15 bases between. The CDR3 totals 17 residues. The germline V gene encodes CDR1 SGHTA and CDR2 FQGNSA. In DNA form, the CDR3 reads TGTGCCAGCAGCTCCTTCCCGACTAGGACGAACACCGGGGAGCTGTTTTTT. The encoded protein is CASSSFPTRTNTGELFF. Looking up the rest from reference TRBV7-2 and TRBJ2-2 gives the full variable domain: GAGVSQSPSNKVTEKGKDVELRCDPISGHTALYWYRQSLGQGLEFLIYFQGNSAPDKSGLPSDRFSAERTGGSVSTLTIQRTQQEDSAVYLCASSSFPTRTNTGELFFGEGSRLTVL.

On this clonotype: The DNA is omitted, as the CDR3 cannot be located on it reliably, and the CDR3 follows TCRdb's listing. The chain uses TRBV29-1 and TRBJ1-2; TRBD1, the table's D call, was not compared with the DNA. Looked up from germline, CDR1 is SQVTM and CDR2 is ANQGSEA. Inclusive of both ends, the CDR3 amounts to 18 amino acids. This chain's CDR3 is CSVEEGRTMATPSVRYTF.

This clonotype has ten or more counts. The chain employs TRBV2 and TRBJ1-6, with 9 bases lining up with TRBD1. Germline CDR1 SNHLY, CDR2 FYNNEI. J was trimmed by 10 bases and V by 5 bases; bases with no gene match: 6. The CDR3 consists of 14 residues. CDR3 region: CASSIQGAQSPLHF. Written as DNA, the CDR3 is TGTGCCAGCAGTATACAGGGGGCTCAGTCACCCCTCCACTTT.

The rearrangement uses TRBV24-1 and TRBJ2-3, with D maybe TRBD2 (6 bases). CDR3 size: 15 residues. The V gene lost 2 bases and the J gene lost 2 bases, with 10 bases spanning the gap. Germline lookup yields CDR1 KGHDR and CDR2 SFDVKD. The CDR3 region has the DNA TGTGCCACCAGTGATTCACGGGGGAACACAGATACGCAGTATTTT. This gives the protein CATSDSRGNTDTQYF.

The chain joins TRBV5-6 to TRBJ1-1, with 11 bases identical to TRBD1. The V gene's germline CDR1 is SGHDT and CDR2 YYEEEE. Losses at the gene ends were 3 bases for V and 5 bases for J; bases not matched to a gene: 9. This CDR3 comprises 16 residues. For the CDR3, the DNA is TGTGCCAGCAGCTCACTAACCGGGACAGGGGGGACTGAAGCTTTCTTT. Its translation: CASSSLTGTGGTEAFF.